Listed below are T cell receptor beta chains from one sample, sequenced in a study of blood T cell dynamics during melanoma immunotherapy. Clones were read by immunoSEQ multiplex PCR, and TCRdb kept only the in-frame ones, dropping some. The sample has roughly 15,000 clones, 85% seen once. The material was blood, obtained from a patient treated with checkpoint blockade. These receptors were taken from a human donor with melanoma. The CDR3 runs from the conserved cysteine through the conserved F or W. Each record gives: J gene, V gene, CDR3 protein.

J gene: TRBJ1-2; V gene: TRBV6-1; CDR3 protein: CASRDRYGYTF
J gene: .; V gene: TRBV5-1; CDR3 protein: CASSEFQETQYF
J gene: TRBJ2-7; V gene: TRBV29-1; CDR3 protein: CSVGGDSSYEQYF
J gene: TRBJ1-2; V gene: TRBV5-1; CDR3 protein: CASSLQSAVGGYTF
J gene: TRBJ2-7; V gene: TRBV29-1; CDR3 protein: CSVWTATYEQYF
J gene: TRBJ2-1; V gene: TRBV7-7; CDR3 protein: CASSSGGGAMYEQFF
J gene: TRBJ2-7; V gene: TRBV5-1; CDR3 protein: CASSLLTSTYEQYF
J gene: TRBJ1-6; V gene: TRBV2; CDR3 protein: CARTRGQGNSPLHF
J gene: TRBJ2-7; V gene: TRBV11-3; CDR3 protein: CASSGQGSYEQYF
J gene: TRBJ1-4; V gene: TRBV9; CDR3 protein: CASSVWTGLNEKLFF
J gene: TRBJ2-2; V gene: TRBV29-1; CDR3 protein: CSAGRIENTGELFF
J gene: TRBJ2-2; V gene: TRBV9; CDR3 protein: CASTTTGGNTGELFF